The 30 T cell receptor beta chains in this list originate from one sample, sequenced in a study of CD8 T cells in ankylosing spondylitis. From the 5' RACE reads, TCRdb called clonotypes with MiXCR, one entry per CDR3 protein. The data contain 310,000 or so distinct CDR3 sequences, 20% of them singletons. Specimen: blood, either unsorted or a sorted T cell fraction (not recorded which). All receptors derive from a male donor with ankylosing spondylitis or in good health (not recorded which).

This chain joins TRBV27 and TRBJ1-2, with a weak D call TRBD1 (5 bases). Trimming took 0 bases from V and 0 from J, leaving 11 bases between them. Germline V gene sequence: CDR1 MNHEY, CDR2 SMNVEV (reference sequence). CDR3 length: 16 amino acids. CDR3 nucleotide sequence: TGTGCCAGCAGTTTATCGGGGGACGGATCTAACTATGGCTACACCTTC. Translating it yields CASSLSGDGSNYGYTF.

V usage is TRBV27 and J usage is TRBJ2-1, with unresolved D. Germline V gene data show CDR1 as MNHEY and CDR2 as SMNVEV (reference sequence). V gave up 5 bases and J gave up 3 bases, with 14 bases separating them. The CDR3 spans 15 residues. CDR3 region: CASSPFSIRYNEQFF. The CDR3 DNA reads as TGTGCCAGCAGTCCTTTTAGCATTCGCTACAATGAGCAGTTCTTC.

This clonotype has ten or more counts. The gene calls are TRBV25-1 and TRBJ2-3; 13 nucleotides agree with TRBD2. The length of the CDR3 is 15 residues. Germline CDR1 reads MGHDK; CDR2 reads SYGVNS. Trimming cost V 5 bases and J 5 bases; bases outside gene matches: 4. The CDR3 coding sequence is TGTGCCAGCAGTTTGACTAGCGGGGGGAGAGATACGCAGTATTTT. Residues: CASSLTSGGRDTQYF.

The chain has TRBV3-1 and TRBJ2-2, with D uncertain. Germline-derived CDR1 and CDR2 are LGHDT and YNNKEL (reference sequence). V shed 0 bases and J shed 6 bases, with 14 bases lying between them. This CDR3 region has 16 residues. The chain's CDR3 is CASSQERVVWSGELFF. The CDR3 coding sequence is TGTGCCAGCAGCCAAGAAAGAGTAGTCTGGTCCGGGGAGCTGTTTTTT.

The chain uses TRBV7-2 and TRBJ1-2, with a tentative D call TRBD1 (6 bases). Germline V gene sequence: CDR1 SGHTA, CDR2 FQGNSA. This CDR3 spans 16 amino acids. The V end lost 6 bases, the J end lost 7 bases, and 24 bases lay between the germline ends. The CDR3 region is CASSPRGRGGSAGYTF. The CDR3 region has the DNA TGTGCCAGCAGTCCGAGAGGAAGAGGGGGTTCCGCTGGCTACACCTTC. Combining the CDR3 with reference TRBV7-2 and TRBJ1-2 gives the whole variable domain GAGVSQSPSNKVTEKGKDVELRCDPISGHTALYWYRQSLGQGLEFLIYFQGNSAPDKSGLPSDRFSAERTGGSVSTLTIQRTQQEDSAVYLCASSPRGRGGSAGYTFGSGTRLTVV.

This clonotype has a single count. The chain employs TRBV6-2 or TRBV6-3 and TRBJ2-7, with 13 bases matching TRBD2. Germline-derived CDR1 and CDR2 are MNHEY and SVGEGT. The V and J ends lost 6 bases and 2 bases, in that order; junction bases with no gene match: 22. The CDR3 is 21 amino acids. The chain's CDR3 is CASSSGQGGIGLAGAAYEQYV. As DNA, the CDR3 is TGTGCCAGCAGCTCGGGACAGGGAGGGATAGGACTAGCGGGAGCGGCCTACGAGCAGTACGTC.

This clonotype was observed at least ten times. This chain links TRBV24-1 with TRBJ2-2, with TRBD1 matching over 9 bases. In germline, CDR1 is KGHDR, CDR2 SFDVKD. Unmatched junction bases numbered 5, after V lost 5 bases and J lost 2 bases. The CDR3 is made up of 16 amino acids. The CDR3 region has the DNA TGTGCCACCAGTGTTCCGGGACAGGGCAACACCGGGGAGCTGTTTTTT. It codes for CATSVPGQGNTGELFF.

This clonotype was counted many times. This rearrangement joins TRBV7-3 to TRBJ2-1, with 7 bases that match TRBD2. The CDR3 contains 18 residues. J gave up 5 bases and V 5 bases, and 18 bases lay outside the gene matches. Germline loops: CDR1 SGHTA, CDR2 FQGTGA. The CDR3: CASSEPDGLVSFDNEQFF. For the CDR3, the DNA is TGTGCCAGCAGCGAACCGGACGGACTAGTGAGCTTCGACAATGAGCAGTTCTTC.

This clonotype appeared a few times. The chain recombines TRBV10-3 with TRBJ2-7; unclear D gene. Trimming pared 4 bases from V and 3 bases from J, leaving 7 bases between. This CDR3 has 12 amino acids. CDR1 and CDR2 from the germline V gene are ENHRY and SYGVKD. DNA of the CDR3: TGTGCCATCAGTGTTTCGGGCTACGAGCAGTACGTC. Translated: CAISVSGYEQYV.

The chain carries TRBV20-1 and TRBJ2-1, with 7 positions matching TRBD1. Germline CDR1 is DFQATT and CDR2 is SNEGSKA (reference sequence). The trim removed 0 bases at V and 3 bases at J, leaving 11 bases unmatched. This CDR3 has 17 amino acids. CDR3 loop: CSARDRDRIRVYNEQFF. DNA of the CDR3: TGCAGTGCTAGAGACCGGGACAGAATAAGGGTCTACAATGAGCAGTTCTTC.

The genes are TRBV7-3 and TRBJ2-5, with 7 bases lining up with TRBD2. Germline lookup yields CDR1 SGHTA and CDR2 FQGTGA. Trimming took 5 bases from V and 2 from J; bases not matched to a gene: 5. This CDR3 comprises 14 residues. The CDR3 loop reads CASSQSGDQETQYF. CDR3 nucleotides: TGTGCCAGCAGCCAGAGCGGGGATCAAGAGACCCAGTACTTC.

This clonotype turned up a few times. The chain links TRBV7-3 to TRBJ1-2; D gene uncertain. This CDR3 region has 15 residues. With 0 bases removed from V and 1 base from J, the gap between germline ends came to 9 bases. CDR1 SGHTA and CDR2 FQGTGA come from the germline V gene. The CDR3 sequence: CASSLTPDGNYGYTF. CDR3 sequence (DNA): TGTGCCAGCAGCTTAACCCCGGACGGTAACTATGGCTACACCTTC. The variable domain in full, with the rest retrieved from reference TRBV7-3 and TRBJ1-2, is GAGVSQTPSNKVTEKGKYVELRCDPISGHTALYWYRQSLGQGPEFLIYFQGTGAADDSGLPNDRFFAVRPEGSVSTLKIQRTERGDSAVYLCASSLTPDGNYGYTFGSGTRLTVV.

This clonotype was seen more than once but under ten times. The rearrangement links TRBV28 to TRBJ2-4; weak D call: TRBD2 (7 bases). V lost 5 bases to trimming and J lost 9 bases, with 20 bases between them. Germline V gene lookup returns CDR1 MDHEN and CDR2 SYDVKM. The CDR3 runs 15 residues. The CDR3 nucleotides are TGTGCCAGCAGTGACGCGGCGGGGGCAGGGTCCATTCAGTACTTC. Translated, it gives CASSDAAGAGSIQYF.

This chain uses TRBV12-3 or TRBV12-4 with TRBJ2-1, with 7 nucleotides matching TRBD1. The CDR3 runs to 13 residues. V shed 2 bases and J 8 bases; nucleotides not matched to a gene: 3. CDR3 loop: CASSLTGAHEQFF. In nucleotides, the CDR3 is TGTGCCAGCAGTTTAACAGGGGCCCATGAGCAGTTCTTC.

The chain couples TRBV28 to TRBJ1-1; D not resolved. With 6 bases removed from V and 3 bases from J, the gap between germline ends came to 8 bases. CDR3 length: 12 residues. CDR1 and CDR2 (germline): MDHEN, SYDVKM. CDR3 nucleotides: TGTGCCAGCAGGCACCGCGACACTGAAGCTTTCTTT. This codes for CASRHRDTEAFF.

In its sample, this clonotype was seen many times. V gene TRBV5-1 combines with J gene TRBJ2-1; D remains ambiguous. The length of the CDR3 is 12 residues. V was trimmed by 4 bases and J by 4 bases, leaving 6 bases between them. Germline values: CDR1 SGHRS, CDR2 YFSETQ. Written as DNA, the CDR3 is TGCGCCAGCAGCCATACTTACAATGAGCAGTTCTTC. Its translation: CASSHTYNEQFF.

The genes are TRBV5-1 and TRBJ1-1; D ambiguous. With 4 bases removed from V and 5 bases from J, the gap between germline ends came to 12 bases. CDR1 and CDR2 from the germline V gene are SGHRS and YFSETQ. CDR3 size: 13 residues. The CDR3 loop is CASSEGPGTEAFF. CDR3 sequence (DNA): TGCGCCAGCAGCGAAGGACCGGGGACTGAAGCTTTCTTT.

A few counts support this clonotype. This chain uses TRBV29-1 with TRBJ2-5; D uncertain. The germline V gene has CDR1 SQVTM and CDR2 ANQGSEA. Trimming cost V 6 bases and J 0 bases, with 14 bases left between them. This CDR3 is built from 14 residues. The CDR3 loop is CSVAPFGYQETQYF. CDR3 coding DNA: TGCAGCGTCGCTCCTTTTGGCTACCAAGAGACCCAGTACTTC.

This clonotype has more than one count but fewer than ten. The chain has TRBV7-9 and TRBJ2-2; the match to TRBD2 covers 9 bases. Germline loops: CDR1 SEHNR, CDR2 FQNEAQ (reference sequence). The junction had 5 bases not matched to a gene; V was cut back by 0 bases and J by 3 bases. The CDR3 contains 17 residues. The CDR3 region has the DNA TGTGCCAGCAGCTTAGCGGGGCTAGCGGGATACACCGGGGAGCTGTTTTTT. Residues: CASSLAGLAGYTGELFF.

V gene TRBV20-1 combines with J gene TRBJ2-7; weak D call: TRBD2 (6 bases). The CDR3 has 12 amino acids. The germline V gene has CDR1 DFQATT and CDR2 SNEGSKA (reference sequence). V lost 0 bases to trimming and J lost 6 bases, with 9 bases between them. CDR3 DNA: TGCAGTGCTAGAGAGGGGGGTCGCGAGCAGTACGTC. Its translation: CSAREGGREQYV.

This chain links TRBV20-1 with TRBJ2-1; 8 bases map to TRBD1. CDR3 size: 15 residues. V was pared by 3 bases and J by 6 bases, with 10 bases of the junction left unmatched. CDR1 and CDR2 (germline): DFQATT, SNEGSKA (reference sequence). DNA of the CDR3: TGCAGTGCTAGGCGGGGACAGGCCGCAGGCAATGAGCAGTTCTTC. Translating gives CSARRGQAAGNEQFF.

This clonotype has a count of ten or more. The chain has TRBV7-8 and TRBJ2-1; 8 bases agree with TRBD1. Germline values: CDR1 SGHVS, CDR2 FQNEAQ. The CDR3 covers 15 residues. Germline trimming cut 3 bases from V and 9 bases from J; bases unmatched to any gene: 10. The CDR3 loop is CASSFDGQGRSEQFF. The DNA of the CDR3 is TGTGCCAGCAGCTTCGACGGACAGGGAAGAAGTGAGCAGTTCTTC.

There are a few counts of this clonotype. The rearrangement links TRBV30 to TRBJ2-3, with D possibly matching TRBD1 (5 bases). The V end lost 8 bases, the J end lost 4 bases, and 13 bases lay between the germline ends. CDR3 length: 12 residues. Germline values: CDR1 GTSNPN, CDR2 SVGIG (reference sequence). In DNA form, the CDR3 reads TGTGCCAGCTCAGGGTTTGCAGATACGCAGTATTTT. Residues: CASSGFADTQYF.

CDR3 DNA sequence: TGTGCCATCAGTACAGGGCAGGGCGAGCAGTACGTC. It encodes CAISTGQGEQYV. The chain joins TRBV10-3 to TRBJ2-7; weak D call: TRBD1 (6 bases). The CDR3 runs 12 residues. Germline assignment: CDR1 ENHRY and CDR2 SYGVKD. The V gene lost 5 bases and the J gene lost 6 bases, with 11 bases spanning the gap.

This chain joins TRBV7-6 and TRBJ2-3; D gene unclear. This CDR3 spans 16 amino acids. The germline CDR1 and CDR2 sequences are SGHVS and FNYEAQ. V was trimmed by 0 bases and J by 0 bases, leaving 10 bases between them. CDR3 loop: CASSLAVSSSTDTQYF. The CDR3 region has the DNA TGTGCCAGCAGCTTAGCTGTGAGTAGCAGCACAGATACGCAGTATTTT.

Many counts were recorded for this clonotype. CDR3 residues: CSVEREVANEQFF. The CDR3 nucleotides are TGCAGCGTTGAAAGAGAAGTGGCCAATGAGCAGTTCTTC. The chain employs TRBV29-1 and TRBJ2-1; D gene ambiguous. V was pared by 2 bases and J by 6 bases, with 11 bases between. In germline, CDR1 is SQVTM, CDR2 ANQGSEA. CDR3 length equals 13 residues.

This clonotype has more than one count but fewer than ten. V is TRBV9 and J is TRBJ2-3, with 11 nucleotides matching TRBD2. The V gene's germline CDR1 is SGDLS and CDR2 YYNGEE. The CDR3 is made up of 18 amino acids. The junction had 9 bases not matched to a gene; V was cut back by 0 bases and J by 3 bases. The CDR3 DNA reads TGTGCCAGCAGCGTAGGGGGTAGCGGGGGGGCCGTGACAGATACGCAGTATTTT. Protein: CASSVGGSGGAVTDTQYF.

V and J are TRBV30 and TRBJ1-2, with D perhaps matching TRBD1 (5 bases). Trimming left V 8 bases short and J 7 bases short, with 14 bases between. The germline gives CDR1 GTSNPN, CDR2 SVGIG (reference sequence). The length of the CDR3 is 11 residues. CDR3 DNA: TGTGCCGGACGGGGGACCATTGGCTACACCTTC. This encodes CAGRGTIGYTF.

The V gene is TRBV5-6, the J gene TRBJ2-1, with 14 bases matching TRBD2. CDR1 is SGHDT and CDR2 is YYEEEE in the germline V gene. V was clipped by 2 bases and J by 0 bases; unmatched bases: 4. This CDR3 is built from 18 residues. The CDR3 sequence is CASSFGLAGGSSYNEQFF. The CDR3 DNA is TGTGCCAGCAGCTTCGGACTAGCGGGAGGTAGCTCCTACAATGAGCAGTTCTTC.

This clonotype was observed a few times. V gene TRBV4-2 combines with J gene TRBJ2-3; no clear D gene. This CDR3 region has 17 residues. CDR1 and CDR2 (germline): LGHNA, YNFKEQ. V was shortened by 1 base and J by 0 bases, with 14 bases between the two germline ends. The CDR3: CASSQASALSSTDTQYF. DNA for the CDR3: TGTGCCAGCAGCCAAGCCAGTGCCTTATCTAGCACAGATACGCAGTATTTT.